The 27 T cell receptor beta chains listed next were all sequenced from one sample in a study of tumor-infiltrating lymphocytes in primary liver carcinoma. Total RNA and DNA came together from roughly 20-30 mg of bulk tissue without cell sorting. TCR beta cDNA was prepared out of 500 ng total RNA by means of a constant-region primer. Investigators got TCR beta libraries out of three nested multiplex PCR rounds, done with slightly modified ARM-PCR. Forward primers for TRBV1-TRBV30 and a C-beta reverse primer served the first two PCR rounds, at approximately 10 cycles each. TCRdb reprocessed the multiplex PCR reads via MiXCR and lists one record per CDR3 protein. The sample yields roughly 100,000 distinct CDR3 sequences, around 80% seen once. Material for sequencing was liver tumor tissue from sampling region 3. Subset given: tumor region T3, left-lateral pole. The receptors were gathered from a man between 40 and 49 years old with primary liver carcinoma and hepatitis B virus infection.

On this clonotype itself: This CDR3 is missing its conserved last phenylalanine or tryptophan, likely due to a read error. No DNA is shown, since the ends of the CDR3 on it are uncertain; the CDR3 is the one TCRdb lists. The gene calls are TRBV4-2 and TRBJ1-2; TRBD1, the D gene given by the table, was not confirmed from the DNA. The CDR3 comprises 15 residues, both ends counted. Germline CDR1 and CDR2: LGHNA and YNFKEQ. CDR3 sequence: CASSQGTGSNYGYIL.

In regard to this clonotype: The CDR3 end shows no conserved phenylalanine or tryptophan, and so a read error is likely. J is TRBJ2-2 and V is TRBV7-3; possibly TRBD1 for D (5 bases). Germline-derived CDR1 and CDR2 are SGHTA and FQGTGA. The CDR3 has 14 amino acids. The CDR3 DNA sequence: TGCGCCAGCAGGTTAGCAGGGAACACCCGGGAGCTGTTTCTT. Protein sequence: CASRLAGNTRELFL.

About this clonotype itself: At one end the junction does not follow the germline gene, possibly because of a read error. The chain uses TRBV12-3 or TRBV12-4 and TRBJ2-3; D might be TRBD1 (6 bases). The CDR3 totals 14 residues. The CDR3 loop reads CTSRPTGSGDMQYF. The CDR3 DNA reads TGTACCAGCAGGCCTACAGGTTCAGGGGATATGCAGTATTTT.

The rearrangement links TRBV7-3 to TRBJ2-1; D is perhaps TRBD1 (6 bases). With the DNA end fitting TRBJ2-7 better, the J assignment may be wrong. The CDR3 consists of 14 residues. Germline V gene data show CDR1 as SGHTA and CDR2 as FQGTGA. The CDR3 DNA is TGTGCCAGCAGCTCCCGGGACATGGGGAATGAGCAGTACTTC. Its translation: CASSSRDMGNEQYF.

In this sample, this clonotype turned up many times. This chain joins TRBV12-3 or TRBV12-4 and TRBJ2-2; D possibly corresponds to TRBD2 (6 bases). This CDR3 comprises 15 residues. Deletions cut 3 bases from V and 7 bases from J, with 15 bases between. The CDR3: CASSFRGWKGGELFF. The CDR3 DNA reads TGTGCCAGCAGTTTCCGGGGGTGGAAGGGCGGGGAGCTGTTTTTT.

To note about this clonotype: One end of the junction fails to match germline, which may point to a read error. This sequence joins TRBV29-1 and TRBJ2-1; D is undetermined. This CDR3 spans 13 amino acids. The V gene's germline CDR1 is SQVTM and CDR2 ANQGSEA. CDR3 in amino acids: CSIDRIQGNEQFF. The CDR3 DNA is TGCAGCATTGACCGTATACAAGGGAATGAGCAGTTCTTC.

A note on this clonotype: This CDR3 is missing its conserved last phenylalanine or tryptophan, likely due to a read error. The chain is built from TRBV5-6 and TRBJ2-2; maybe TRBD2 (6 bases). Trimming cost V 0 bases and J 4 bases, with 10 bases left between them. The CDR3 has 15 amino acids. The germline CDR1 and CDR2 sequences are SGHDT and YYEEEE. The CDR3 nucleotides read TGTGCCAGCAGCTTGGGACTAGTGGGCACCGGGGAGCTGTTTTAT. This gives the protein CASSLGLVGTGELFY.

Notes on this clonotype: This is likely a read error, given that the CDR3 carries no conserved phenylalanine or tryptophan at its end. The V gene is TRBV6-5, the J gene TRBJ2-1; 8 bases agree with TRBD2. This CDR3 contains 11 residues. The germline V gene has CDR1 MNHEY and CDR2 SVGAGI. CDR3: CASGSWGEQFY. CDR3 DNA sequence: TGCGCCAGCGGGAGCTGGGGTGAGCAGTTCTAC.

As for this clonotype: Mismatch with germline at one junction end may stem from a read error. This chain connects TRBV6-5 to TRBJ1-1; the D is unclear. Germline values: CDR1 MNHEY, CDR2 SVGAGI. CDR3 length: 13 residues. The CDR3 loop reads CASSSQINIEALF. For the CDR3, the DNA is TGTGCCAGCAGTTCACAGATTAACATTGAAGCTCTCTTT.

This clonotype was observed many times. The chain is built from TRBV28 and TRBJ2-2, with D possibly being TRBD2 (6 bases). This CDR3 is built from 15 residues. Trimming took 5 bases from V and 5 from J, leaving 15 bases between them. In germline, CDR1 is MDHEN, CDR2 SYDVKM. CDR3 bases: TGTGCCAGCAGTCGGAATTTGGGGGGAACCGGGGAGCTGTTTTTT. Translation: CASSRNLGGTGELFF.

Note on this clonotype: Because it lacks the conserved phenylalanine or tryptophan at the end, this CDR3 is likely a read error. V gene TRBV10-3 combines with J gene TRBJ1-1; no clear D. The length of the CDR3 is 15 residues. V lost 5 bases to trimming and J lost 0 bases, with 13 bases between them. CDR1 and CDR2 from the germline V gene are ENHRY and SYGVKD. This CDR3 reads CAISQFNTVNTEAFY. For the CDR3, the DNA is TGTGCCATCAGTCAGTTTAACACCGTGAACACTGAAGCTTTCTAT.

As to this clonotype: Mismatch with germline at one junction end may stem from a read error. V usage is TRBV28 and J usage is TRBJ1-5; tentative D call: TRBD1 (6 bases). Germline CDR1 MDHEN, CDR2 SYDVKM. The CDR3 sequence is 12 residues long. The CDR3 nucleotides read TGTGTCAGCAGTTCCAGGGGTCAGGCCCAGCATTTT. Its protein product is CVSSSRGQAQHF.

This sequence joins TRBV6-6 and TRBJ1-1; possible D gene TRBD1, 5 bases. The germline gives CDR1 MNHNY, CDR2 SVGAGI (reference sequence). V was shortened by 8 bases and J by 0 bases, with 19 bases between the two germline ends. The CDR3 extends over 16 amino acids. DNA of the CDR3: TGTGCCAGCGGTCACAGGCTCGTCTGCATGAACACTGAAGCTTTCTTT. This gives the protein CASGHRLVCMNTEAFF.

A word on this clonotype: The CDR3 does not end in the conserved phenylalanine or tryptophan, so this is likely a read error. The CDR3 loop is CASSPRQEYYEQYL. In DNA, the CDR3 is TGTGCCAGCAGTCCTAGACAGGAGTACTACGAGCAGTACCTC. The chain is built from TRBV28 and TRBJ2-7, with a tentative D call TRBD1 (6 bases). Deletions cut 5 bases from V and 3 bases from J, with 14 bases between. The germline CDR1 and CDR2 sequences are MDHEN and SYDVKM. The CDR3 consists of 14 residues.

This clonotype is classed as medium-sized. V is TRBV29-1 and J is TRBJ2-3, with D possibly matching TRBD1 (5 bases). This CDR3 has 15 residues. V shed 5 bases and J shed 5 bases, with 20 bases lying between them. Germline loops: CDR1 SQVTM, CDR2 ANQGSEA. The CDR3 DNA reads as TGCAGCGTTACCCCCCCGCAGGGAAGAATAGATACGCAGTATTTT. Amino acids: CSVTPPQGRIDTQYF.

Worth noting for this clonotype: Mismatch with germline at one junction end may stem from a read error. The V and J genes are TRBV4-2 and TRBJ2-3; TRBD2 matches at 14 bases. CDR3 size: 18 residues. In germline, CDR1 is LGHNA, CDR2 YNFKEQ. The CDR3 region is CVSSPGLAGEVGTGTQYF. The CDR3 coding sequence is TGTGTCAGCAGCCCGGGACTAGCGGGAGAGGTGGGCACAGGTACGCAGTATTTT.

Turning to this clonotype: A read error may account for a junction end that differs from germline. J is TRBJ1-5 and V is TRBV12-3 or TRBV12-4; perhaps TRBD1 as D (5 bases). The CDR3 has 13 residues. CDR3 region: CASVCRGDQPQHF. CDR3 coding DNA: TGTGCCTCAGTTTGTAGGGGAGATCAGCCCCAACATTTT.

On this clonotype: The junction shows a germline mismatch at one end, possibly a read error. This chain's CDR3 is CANSKSSGRGVYNEQSF. The CDR3 DNA follows: TGTGCCAACAGTAAATCTAGCGGGAGGGGGGTGTACAATGAGCAGTCCTTC. The chain couples TRBV6-5 to TRBJ2-1; 12 bases fit TRBD2. Germline V gene lookup returns CDR1 MNHEY and CDR2 SVGAGI. This CDR3 is built from 17 residues.

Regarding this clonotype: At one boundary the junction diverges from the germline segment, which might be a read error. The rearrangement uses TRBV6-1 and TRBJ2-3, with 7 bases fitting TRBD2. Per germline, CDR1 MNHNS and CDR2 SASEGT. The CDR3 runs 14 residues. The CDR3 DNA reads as TGTGTCAGCGTGATCGCGGGAGGCACAGATACGCAGTATTTT. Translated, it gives CVSVIAGGTDTQYF.

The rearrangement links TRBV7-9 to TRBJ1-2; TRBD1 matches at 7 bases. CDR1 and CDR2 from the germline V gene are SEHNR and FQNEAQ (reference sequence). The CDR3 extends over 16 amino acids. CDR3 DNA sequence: TGTACCGGCAGCTTAGCGACTGAAGGGACAGCTTATGGCTACACCTTC. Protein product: CTGSLATEGTAYGYTF.

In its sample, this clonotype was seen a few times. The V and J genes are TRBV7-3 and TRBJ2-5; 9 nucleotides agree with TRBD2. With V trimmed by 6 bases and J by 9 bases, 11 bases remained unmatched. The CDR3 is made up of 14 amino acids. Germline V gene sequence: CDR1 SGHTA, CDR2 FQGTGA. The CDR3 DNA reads TGTGCCAGCAGTCTAGGAGGTAGCGGGAGTGCCCAGTACTTC. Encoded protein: CASSLGGSGSAQYF.

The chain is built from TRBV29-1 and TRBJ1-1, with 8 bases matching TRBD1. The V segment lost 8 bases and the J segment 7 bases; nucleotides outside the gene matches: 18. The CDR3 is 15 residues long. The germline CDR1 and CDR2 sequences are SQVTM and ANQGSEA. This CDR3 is CSRGQEGYQNVEAFF. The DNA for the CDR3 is TGCAGCAGGGGACAGGAAGGCTATCAGAACGTTGAAGCTTTCTTT.

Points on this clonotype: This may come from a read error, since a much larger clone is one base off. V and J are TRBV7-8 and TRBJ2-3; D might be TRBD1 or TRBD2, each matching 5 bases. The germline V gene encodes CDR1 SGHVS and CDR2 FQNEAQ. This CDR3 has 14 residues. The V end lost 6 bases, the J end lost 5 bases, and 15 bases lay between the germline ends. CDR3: CASRLGDGVDTQYF. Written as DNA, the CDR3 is TGTGCCAGCAGACTTGGGGACGGTGTAGATACGCAGTATTTT.

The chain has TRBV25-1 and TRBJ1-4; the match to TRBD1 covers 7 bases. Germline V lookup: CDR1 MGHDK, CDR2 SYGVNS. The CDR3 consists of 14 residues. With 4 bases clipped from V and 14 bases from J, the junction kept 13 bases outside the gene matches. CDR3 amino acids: CASSVIGGTEDLFF. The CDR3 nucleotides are TGTGCCAGCAGTGTGATCGGGGGGACAGAAGATCTGTTTTTT. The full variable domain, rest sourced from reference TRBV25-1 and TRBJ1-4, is EADIYQTPRYLVIGTGKKITLECSQTMGHDKMYWYQQDPGMELHLIHYSYGVNSTEKGDLSSESTVSRIRTEHFPLTLESARPSHTSQYLCASSVIGGTEDLFFGSGTQLSVL.

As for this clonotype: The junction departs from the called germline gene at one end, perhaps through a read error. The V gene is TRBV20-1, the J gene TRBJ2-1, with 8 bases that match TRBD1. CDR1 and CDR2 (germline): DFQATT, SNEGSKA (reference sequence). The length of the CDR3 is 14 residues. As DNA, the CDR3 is TGCAGTATGCAGCGGACAGGGAATTACAATGAGCAGTTTTTC. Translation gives CSMQRTGNYNEQFF.

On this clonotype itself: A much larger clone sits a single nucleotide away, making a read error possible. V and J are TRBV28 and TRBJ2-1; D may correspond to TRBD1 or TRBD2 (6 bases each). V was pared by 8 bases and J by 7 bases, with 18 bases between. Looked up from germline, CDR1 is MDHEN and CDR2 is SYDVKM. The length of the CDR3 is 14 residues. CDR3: CASGPSEGGNEQFF. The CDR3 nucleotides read TGTGCCAGCGGTCCGTCGGAGGGGGGAAATGAGCAGTTCTTC.

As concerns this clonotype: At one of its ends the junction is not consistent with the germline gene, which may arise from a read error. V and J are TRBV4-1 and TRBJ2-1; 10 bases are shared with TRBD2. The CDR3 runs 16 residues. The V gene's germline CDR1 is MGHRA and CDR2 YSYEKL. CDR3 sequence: CDSSQDLTSGQSEQFF. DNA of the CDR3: TGCGACAGCAGCCAAGATCTGACTAGCGGGCAAAGTGAGCAGTTCTTC.